The clone carrying this T cell receptor beta chain was observed a few times. Per the original data handling: How many nucleated cells were present was estimated from reference gene primer amplification. Using immunoSEQ multiplex PCR, the repertoire was profiled, and TCRdb retains in-frame clones only, with some absent. The V and J calls and clone size were taken over from that table, and D and trimming were inferred from the DNA. Among 250,000 or so clones listed, about 83% were seen once. V lost 8 bases to trimming and J lost 0 bases, with 8 bases between them. The CDR3 runs 12 residues. Germline CDR1 MNHNY, CDR2 SVGAGI (reference sequence). This specimen comes from a study of blood T cell repertoires in COVID-19. About the research overall: Samples taken during acute and convalescent COVID-19 were collected in the United States, Italy and Spain. T cells, B-cell-depleted T cells, or PBMCs supplied cDNA or gDNA.

Sequencing input: peripheral blood. The clonotype was recovered from a human donor in a cohort sampled during active COVID-19. The chain has TRBV6-6 and TRBJ2-7; TRBD2 is a possible D gene (5 bases). CDR3 in amino acids: CASREGSYEQYF. The CDR3 DNA sequence: TGTGCCAGCCGAGAGGGCTCCTACGAGCAGTACTTC.